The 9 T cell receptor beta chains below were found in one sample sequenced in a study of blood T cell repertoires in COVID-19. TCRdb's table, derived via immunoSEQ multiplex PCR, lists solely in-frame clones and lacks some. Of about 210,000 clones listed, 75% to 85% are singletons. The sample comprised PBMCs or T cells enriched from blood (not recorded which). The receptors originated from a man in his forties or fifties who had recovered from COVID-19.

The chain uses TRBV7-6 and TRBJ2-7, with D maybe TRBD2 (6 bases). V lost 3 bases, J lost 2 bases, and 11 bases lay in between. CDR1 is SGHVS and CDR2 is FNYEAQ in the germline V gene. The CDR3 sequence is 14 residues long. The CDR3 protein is CASSFQRGTYEQYF. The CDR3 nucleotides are TGTGCCAGCAGCTTTCAACGCGGGACCTACGAGCAGTACTTC.

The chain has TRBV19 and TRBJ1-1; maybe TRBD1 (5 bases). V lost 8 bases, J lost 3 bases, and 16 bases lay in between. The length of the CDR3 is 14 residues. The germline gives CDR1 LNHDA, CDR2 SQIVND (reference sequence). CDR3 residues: CASFGWQGHTEAFF. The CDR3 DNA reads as TGTGCCAGTTTTGGTTGGCAGGGTCACACTGAAGCTTTCTTT.

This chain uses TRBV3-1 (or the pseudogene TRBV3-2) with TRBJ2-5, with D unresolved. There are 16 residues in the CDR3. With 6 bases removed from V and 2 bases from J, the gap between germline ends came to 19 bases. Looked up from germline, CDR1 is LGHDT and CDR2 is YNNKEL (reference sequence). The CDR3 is CASSLTRTLTQETQYF. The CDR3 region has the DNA TGTGCCAGCAGTCTAACCCGAACCCTAACGCAAGAGACCCAGTACTTC.

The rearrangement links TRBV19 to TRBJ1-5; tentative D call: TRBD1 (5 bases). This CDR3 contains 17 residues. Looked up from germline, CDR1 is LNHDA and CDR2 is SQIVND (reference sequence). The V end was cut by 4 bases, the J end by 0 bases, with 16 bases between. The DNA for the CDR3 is TGTGCCAGTAGTACGCCCCTGGGGCAGGGTAGCAATCAGCCCCAGCATTTT. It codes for CASSTPLGQGSNQPQHF.

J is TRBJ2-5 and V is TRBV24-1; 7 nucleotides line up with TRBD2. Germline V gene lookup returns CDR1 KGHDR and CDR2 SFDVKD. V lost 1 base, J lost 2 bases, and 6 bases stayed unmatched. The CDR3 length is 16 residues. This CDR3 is CATSDFTIGGQETQYF. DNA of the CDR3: TGTGCCACCAGTGATTTTACCATCGGGGGGCAAGAGACCCAGTACTTC.

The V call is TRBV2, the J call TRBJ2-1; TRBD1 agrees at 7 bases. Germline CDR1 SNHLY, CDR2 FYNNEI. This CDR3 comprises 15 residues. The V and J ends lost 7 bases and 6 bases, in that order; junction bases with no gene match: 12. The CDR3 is CASILPGQAGNEQFF. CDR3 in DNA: TGTGCCAGCATTCTACCCGGACAGGCTGGCAATGAGCAGTTCTTC.

The CDR3 region has the DNA TGTGCCAGCAGCCAAGACGCGGGGGTCAGCTATGGCTACACCTTC. It yields the protein CASSQDAGVSYGYTF. The chain recombines TRBV4-2 with TRBJ1-2; D is perhaps TRBD1 (5 bases). The CDR3 spans 15 residues. Germline assignment: CDR1 LGHNA and CDR2 YNFKEQ. Trimming stripped 0 bases from V and 4 bases from J, with 12 bases between.

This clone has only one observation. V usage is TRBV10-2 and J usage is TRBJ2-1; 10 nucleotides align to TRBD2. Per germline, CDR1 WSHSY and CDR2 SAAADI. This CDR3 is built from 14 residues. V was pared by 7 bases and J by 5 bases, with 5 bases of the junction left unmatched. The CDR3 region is CASTLAGAHNEQFF. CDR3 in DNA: TGCGCCAGCACTCTAGCGGGGGCACACAATGAGCAGTTCTTC.

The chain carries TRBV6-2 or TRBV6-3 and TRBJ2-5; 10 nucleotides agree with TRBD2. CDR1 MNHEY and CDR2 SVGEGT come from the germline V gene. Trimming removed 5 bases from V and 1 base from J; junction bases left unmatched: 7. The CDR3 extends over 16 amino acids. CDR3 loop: CASSPWTSGFQETQYF. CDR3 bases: TGTGCCAGCAGTCCATGGACTAGCGGATTCCAAGAGACCCAGTACTTC.